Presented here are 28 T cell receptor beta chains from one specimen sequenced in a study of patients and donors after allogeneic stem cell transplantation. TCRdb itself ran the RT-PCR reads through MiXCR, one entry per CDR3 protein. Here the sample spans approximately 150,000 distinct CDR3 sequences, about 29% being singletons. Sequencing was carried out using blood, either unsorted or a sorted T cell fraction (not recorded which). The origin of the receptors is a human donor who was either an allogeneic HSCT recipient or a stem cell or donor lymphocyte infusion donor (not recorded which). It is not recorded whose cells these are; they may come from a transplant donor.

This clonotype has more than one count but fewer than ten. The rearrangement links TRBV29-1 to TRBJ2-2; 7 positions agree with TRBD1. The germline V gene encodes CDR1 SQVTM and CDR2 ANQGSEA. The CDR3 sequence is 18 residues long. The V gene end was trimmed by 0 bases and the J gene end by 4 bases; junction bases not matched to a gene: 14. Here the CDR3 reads CSVEDRPRSGQFTGELFF. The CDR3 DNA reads TGCAGCGTTGAAGACCGCCCCAGGTCGGGACAGTTCACCGGGGAGCTGTTTTTT.

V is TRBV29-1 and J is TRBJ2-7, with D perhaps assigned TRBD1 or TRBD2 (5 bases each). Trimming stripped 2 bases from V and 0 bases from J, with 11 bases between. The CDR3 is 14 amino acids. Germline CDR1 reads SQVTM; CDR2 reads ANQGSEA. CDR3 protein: CSVETTGTSYEQYF. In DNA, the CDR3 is TGCAGCGTTGAAACCACCGGGACCTCCTACGAGCAGTACTTC.

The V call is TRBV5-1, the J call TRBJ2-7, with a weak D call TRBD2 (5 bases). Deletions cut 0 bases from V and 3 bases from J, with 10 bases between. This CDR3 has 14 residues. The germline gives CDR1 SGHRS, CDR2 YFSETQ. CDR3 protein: CASSLATGLYEQYF. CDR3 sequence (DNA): TGCGCCAGCAGCTTGGCCACTGGACTCTACGAGCAGTACTTC. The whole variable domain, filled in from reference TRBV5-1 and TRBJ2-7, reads KAGVTQTPRYLIKTRGQQVTLSCSPISGHRSVSWYQQTPGQGLQFLFEYFSETQRNKGNFPGRFSGRQFSNSRSEMNVSTLELGDSALYLCASSLATGLYEQYFGPGTRLTVT.

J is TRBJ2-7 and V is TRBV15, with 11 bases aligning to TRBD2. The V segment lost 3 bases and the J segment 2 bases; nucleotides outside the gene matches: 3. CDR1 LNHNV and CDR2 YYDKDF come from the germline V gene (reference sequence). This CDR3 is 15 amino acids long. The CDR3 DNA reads TGTGCCACCAGCAGGGGGACTAGCGGAACCTACGAGCAGTACTTC. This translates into CATSRGTSGTYEQYF. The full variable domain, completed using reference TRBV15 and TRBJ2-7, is DAMVIQNPRYQVTQFGKPVTLSCSQTLNHNVMYWYQQKSSQAPKLLFHYYDKDFNNEADTPDNFQSRRPNTSFCFLDIRSPGLGDTAMYLCATSRGTSGTYEQYFGPGTRLTVT.

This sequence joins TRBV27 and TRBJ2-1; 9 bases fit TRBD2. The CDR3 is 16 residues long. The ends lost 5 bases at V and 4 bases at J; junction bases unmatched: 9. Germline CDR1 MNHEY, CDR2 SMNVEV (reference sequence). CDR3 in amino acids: CASSPPGLASYNEQFF. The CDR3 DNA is TGTGCCAGCAGTCCGCCGGGACTAGCTTCTTACAATGAGCAGTTCTTC.

The CDR3: CSAREPPSYEQYF. The CDR3 DNA reads TGCAGTGCTAGAGAACCCCCCTCCTACGAGCAGTACTTC. The genes are TRBV20-1 and TRBJ2-7; D not resolved. The germline gives CDR1 DFQATT, CDR2 SNEGSKA (reference sequence). The ends were cut back, 0 bases at V and 0 bases at J, with 6 bases in the middle. The CDR3 contains 13 residues.

For the CDR3, the DNA is TGTGCCAGCAGAATACAGGGCTCATATGGCTACACCTTC. Residues: CASRIQGSYGYTF. This sequence joins TRBV6-5 and TRBJ1-2, with TRBD1 as a possible D gene (6 bases). V was shortened by 6 bases and J by 5 bases, with 13 bases between the two germline ends. In germline, CDR1 is MNHEY, CDR2 SVGAGI. This CDR3 is 13 amino acids long.

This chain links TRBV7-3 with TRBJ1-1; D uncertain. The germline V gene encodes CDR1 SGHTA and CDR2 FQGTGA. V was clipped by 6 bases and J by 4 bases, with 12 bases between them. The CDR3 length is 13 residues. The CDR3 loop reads CASSLGLTTEAFF. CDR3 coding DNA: TGTGCCAGCAGTCTGGGGTTGACCACTGAAGCTTTCTTT.

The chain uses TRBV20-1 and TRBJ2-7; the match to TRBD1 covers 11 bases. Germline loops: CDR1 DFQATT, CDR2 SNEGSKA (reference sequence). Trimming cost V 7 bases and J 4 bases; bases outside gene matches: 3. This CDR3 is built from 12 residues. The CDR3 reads CSVGTGGYEQYF. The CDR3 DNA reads TGCAGTGTGGGGACAGGGGGTTACGAGCAGTACTTC.

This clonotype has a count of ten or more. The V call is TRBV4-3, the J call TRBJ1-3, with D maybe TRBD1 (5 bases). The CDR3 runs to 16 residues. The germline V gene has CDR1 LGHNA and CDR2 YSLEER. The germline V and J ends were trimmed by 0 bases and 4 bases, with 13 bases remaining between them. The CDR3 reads CASSQDLEGNGNTIYF. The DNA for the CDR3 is TGCGCCAGCAGCCAAGATCTTGAGGGGAACGGAAACACCATATATTTT.

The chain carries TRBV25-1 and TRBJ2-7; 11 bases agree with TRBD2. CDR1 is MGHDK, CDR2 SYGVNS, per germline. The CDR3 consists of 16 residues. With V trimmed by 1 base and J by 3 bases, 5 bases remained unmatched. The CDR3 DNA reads TGTGCCAGCAGTGAATCCACGGGGACTAGCGGCTACGAGCAGTACTTC. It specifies CASSESTGTSGYEQYF.

Written as DNA, the CDR3 is TGCAGCCTCTACGGGACTGCATTGGATACGCAGTATTTT. As protein: CSLYGTALDTQYF. This chain uses TRBV29-1 with TRBJ2-3; TRBD2 is a possible D gene (6 bases). V lost 8 bases and J lost 6, with 18 bases in between. The germline gives CDR1 SQVTM, CDR2 ANQGSEA. The CDR3 is 13 amino acids.

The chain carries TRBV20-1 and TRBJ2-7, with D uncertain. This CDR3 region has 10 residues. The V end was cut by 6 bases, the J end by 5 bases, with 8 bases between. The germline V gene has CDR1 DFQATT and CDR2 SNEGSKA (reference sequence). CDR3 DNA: TGCAGTGCCCTCCCCCACGAGCAGTACTTC. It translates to CSALPHEQYF.

This CDR3 is CAISESEAGTEAFF. The CDR3 coding sequence is TGTGCCATCAGTGAATCCGAGGCAGGGACTGAAGCTTTCTTT. V is TRBV10-3 and J is TRBJ1-1, with D maybe TRBD1 (5 bases). The CDR3 consists of 14 residues. From germline, CDR1 is ENHRY and CDR2 SYGVKD. V was clipped by 3 bases and J by 5 bases, with 13 bases between them.

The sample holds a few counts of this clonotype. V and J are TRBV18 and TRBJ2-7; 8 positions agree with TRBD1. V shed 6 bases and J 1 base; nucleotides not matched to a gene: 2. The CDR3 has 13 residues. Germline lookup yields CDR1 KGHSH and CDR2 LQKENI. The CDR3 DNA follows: TGTGCCAGCTCGCGGACAGGGTCCTACGAGCAGTACTTC. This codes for CASSRTGSYEQYF.

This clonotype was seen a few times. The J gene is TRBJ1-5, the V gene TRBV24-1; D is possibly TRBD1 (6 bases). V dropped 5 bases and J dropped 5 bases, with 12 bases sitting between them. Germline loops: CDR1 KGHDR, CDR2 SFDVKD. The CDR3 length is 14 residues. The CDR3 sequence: CATSVGGRDQPQHF. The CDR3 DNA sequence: TGTGCCACCAGTGTCGGGGGGCGCGATCAGCCCCAGCATTTT.

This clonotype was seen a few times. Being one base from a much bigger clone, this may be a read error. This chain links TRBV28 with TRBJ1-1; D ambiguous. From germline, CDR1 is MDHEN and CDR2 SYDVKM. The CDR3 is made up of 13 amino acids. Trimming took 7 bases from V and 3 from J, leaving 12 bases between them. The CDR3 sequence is CASTVAGYTEAFF. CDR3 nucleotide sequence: TGTGCCAGCACCGTCGCCGGGTACACTGAAGCTTTCTTT. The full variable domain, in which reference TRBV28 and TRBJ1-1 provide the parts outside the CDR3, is DVKVTQSSRYLVKRTGEKVFLECVQDMDHENMFWYRQDPGLGLRLIYFSYDVKMKEKGDIPEGYSVSREKKERFSLILESASTNQTSMYLCASTVAGYTEAFFGQGTRLTVV.

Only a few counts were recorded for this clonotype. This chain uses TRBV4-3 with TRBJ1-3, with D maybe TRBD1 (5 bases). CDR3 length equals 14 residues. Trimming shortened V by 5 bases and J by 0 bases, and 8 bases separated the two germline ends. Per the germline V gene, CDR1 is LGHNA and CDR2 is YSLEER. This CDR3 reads CASSEGTSGNTIYF. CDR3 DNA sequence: TGCGCCAGCAGCGAGGGGACCTCTGGAAACACCATATATTTT.

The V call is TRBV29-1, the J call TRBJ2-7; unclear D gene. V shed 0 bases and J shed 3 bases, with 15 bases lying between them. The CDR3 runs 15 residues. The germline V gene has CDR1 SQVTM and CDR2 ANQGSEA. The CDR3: CSVEDHRTSHYEQYF. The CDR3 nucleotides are TGCAGCGTTGAAGATCATAGAACAAGTCACTACGAGCAGTACTTC.

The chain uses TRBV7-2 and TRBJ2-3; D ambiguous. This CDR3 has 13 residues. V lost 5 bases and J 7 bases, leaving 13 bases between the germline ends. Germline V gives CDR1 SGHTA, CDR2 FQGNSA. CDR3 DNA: TGTGCCAGCAGCAAACGACCGAAATATACGCAGTATTTT. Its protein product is CASSKRPKYTQYF.

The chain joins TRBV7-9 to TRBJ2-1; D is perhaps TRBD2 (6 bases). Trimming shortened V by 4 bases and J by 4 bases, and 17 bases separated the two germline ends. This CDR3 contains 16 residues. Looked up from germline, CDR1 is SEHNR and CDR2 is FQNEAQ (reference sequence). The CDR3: CASSSNRERNYNEQFF. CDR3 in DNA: TGTGCCAGCAGCTCTAACCGGGAGCGAAATTACAATGAGCAGTTCTTC.

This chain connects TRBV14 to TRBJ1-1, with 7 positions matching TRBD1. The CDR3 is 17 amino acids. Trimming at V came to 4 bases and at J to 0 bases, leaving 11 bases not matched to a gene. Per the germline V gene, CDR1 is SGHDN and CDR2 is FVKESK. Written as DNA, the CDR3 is TGTGCCAGCAGCCTAGGGGTGAGGGGGCGGTTGAACACTGAAGCTTTCTTT. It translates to CASSLGVRGRLNTEAFF.

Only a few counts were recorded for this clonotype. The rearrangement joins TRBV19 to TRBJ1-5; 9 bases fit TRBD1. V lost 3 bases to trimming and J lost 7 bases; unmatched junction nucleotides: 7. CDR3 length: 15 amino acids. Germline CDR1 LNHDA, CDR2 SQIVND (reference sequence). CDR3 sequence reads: CASSILRDRAQPQHF. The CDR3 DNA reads TGTGCCAGTAGTATTCTTCGGGACAGGGCACAGCCCCAGCATTTT.

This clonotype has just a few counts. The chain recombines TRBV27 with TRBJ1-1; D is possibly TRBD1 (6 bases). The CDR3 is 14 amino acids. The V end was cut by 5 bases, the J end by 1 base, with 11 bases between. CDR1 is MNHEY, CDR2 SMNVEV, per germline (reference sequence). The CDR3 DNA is TGTGCCAGCAGTCGCCGGGACAAGAACACTGAAGCTTTCTTT. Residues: CASSRRDKNTEAFF.

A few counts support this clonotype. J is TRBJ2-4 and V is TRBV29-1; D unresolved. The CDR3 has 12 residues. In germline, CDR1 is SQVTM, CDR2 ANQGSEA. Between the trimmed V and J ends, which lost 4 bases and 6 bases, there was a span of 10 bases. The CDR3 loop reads CSVGGRRNIQYF. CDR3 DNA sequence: TGCAGCGTTGGAGGTCGGAGAAACATTCAGTACTTC.

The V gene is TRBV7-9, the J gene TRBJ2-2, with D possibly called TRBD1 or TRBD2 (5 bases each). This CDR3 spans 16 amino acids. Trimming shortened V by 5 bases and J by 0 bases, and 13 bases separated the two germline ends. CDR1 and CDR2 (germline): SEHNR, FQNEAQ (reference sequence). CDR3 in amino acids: CASSPRDGSNTGELFF. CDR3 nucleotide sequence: TGTGCCAGCAGCCCCCGGGACGGTTCGAACACCGGGGAGCTGTTTTTT.

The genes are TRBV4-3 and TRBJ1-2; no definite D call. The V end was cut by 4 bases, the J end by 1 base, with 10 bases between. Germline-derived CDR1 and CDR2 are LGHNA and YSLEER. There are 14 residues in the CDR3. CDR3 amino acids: CASSPDRDNYGYTF. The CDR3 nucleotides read TGCGCCAGCAGCCCCGATCGGGATAACTATGGCTACACCTTC.

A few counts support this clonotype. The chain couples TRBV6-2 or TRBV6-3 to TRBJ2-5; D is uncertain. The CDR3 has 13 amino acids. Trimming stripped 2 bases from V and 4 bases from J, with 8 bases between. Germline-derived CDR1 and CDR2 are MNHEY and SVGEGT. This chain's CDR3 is CASSYGIRETQYF. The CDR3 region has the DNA TGTGCCAGCAGTTACGGGATACGAGAGACCCAGTACTTC.